This is a list of T cell receptor beta chains from one sample in a study of technical replicates of blood from several donors. Produced via immunoSEQ multiplex PCR; TCRdb's table is partial and in-frame only. Among approximately 18,000 clones, 82% were seen once, and the ten largest hold about a tenth. Sequencing used PBMCs. The receptors were gathered from a human donor in good health. Some clones in this sample may be carry-over from other donors' samples. Both conserved end residues are part of each CDR3. A D gene is named only where the DNA matches it firmly. Clone size, where shown, is once, few, many, or a class for clones that have expanded.

>14|.|.|TRBJ2-7|TRBV9
CASSLSWGTYEQYF
TGTGCCAGCAGCTTGAGTTGGGGGACTTACGAGCAGTACTTC
>14|.|.|TRBJ1-5|TRBV6-5
CASSYGAGDQPQHF
TGTGCCAGCAGTTACGGGGCAGGGGATCAGCCCCAGCATTTT
>15|.|.|TRBJ2-7|TRBV6-5
CASSYGPEGNYEQYF
TGTGCCAGCAGTTACGGCCCGGAGGGGAACTACGAGCAGTACTTC
>13|TRBD1|once|TRBJ2-7|TRBV2
CASKIQGAGEQYF
TGTGCCAGCAAAATCCAGGGGGCAGGGGAGCAGTACTTC
>12|.|few|TRBJ1-1|TRBV5-8
CASSRDSSEAFF
TGTGCCAGCAGCAGAGACAGTTCTGAAGCTTTCTTT
>13|.|.|TRBJ1-1|TRBV30
CAWSVEISTEAFF
TGTGCCTGGAGTGTGGAGATATCTACTGAAGCTTTCTTT
>16|TRBD2|.|TRBJ2-5|TRBV5-4
CASRRASGRAEETQYF
TGTGCCAGCAGACGGGCTAGCGGGAGGGCCGAAGAGACCCAGTACTTC
>13|.|.|TRBJ1-3|TRBV6-1
CASSGQVRNTIYF
TGTGCCAGCAGTGGACAGGTTCGAAACACCATATATTTT
>12|.|.|TRBJ1-5|TRBV6-1
CACQRLEQPQHF
TGTGCCTGCCAGCGGCTAGAACAGCCCCAGCATTTT
>15|.|.|TRBJ1-5|TRBV9
CASSARGGSHQPQHF
TGTGCCAGCAGCGCCCGGGGGGGCAGCCATCAGCCCCAGCATTTT